One and the same sample provided the 26 T cell receptor beta chains below, sequenced in a study of response to subunit inactivated influenza vaccine. MiXCR, run by TCRdb on the RT-PCR reads, gives a single entry per CDR3 protein. There are about 480,000 distinct CDR3 sequences in the sample; approximately 11% occur only once, and roughly 12% lies in the top ten. The material was PBMCs from blood, obtained 40 to 50 days after vaccination. All receptors derive from a man in his forties or fifties who received an inactivated influenza vaccine.

The V and J genes are TRBV7-3 and TRBJ2-5, with 9 bases lining up with TRBD2. CDR3 size: 17 residues. Trimming at V came to 4 bases and at J to 3 bases, leaving 12 bases not matched to a gene. CDR1 and CDR2 (germline): SGHTA, FQGTGA. CDR3 protein: CASSSLPGLAGKETQYF. CDR3 nucleotides: TGTGCCAGCAGCTCACTACCCGGGCTAGCGGGAAAAGAGACCCAGTACTTC.

This clonotype was observed many times. The chain uses TRBV4-3 and TRBJ2-7; 11 bases align to TRBD2. V trimming: 4 bases; J trimming: 4 bases; junction bases outside the gene matches: 6. CDR3 size: 15 residues. Germline assignment: CDR1 LGHNA and CDR2 YSLEER. The CDR3 DNA reads as TGCGCCAGCAGCCTGACTAGCGGGATAACGTACGAGCAGTACTTC. It is translated as CASSLTSGITYEQYF.

In its sample, this clonotype was seen a few times. The genes are TRBV18 and TRBJ1-5, with D possibly TRBD1 on 6 matching bases. The length of the CDR3 is 13 residues. Germline CDR1 and CDR2: KGHSH and LQKENI. Trimming left V 6 bases short and J 9 bases short, with 15 bases between. CDR3 DNA sequence: TGTGCCAGCTCCCGGGACACTCTGCTGCCCCAGCATTTT. Its protein product is CASSRDTLLPQHF.

This clonotype was seen only a few times. CDR3 sequence reads: CASSLAHSSASPSYNEQFF. CDR3 nucleotides: TGTGCCAGCAGCTTAGCGCACAGTTCCGCGTCACCCTCCTACAATGAGCAGTTCTTC. The chain combines TRBV7-6 with TRBJ2-1; D gene ambiguous. The germline CDR1 and CDR2 sequences are SGHVS and FNYEAQ. V lost 0 bases, J lost 0 bases, and 18 bases lay in between. The CDR3 is made up of 19 amino acids.

The chain carries TRBV20-1 and TRBJ1-2; 9 bases map to TRBD1. The V segment lost 4 bases and the J segment 4 bases; nucleotides outside the gene matches: 10. The V gene's germline CDR1 is DFQATT and CDR2 SNEGSKA (reference sequence). The CDR3 has 15 amino acids. DNA for the CDR3: TGCAGTGCTACCCCGGGCCGGGACAGGGTCTATGGCTACACCTTC. Its translation: CSATPGRDRVYGYTF.

This clonotype was counted ten times or more. The chain recombines TRBV15 with TRBJ2-1, with D possibly being TRBD1 or TRBD2 (5 bases each). The germline CDR1 and CDR2 sequences are LNHNV and YYDKDF (reference sequence). This CDR3 comprises 14 residues. Trimming pared 1 base from V and 4 bases from J, leaving 8 bases between. CDR3 DNA sequence: TGTGCCACCAGCAGAGCGGGACCGTACAATGAGCAGTTCTTC. Residues: CATSRAGPYNEQFF.

The V gene is TRBV29-1, the J gene TRBJ2-3; D is ambiguous. This CDR3 has 13 residues. CDR1 is SQVTM and CDR2 is ANQGSEA in the germline V gene. The chain's CDR3 is CRRRQTQVDTQYF. CDR3 bases: TGCAGGCGGAGACAAACTCAAGTAGATACGCAGTATTTT.

The sample holds many counts of this clonotype. In nucleotides, the CDR3 is TGCAGCGCTATCCAAAGAGACAGAACCTACGAGCAGTACTTC. It encodes CSAIQRDRTYEQYF. This rearrangement joins TRBV29-1 to TRBJ2-7, with D perhaps matching TRBD1 (5 bases). Trimming took 7 bases from V and 2 from J, leaving 18 bases between them. The germline V gene encodes CDR1 SQVTM and CDR2 ANQGSEA. The CDR3 spans 14 residues.

To note about this clonotype: A much larger clonotype is one base distant, so this may be a read error. The V and J genes are TRBV28 and TRBJ2-7, with a possible D match to TRBD2 (5 bases). Germline values: CDR1 MDHEN, CDR2 SYDVKM. The CDR3 spans 12 residues. Trimming took off 6 bases at V and 3 bases at J, with 9 bases between the two ends. Here the CDR3 reads CASSHRDYEQYF. The CDR3 DNA reads TGTGCCAGCAGCCACCGGGACTACGAGCAGTACTTC. The full variable domain, in which reference TRBV28 and TRBJ2-7 provide the parts outside the CDR3, is DVKVTQSSRYLVKRTGEKVFLECVQDMDHENMFWYRQDPGLGLRLIYFSYDVKMKEKGDIPEGYSVSREKKERFSLILESASTNQTSMYLCASSHRDYEQYFGPGTRLTVT.

This clonotype has more than one count but fewer than ten. The chain couples TRBV12-3 or TRBV12-4 to TRBJ1-4, with no clear D. CDR3 length equals 15 residues. Trimming left V 3 bases short and J 7 bases short, with 15 bases between. The CDR3 DNA reads TGTGCCAGCAGTTTGATCCGTGACCTAGGTGAAAAACTGTTTTTT. It specifies CASSLIRDLGEKLFF.

The gene calls are TRBV7-2 and TRBJ2-1; D gene ambiguous. There are 13 residues in the CDR3. Germline loops: CDR1 SGHTA, CDR2 FQGNSA. Trimming took 5 bases from V and 9 from J, leaving 14 bases between them. Here the CDR3 DNA reads TGTGCCAGCAGCCTGAACTCTTTAGGTGAGCAGTTCTTC. This translates into CASSLNSLGEQFF. The whole variable domain, remainder taken from reference TRBV7-2 and TRBJ2-1, is GAGVSQSPSNKVTEKGKDVELRCDPISGHTALYWYRQSLGQGLEFLIYFQGNSAPDKSGLPSDRFSAERTGGSVSTLTIQRTQQEDSAVYLCASSLNSLGEQFFGPGTRLTVL.

At least ten counts were recorded for this clonotype. The gene calls are TRBV7-9 and TRBJ2-7, with D perhaps TRBD1 (5 bases). V was shortened by 5 bases and J by 6 bases, with 17 bases between the two germline ends. CDR1 and CDR2 from the germline V gene are SEHNR and FQNEAQ (reference sequence). The CDR3 has 14 residues. The CDR3 DNA reads TGTGCCAGCAGCCCCCAGGGTAGGGGTGGCGAGCAGTACTTC. This codes for CASSPQGRGGEQYF.

This clonotype was detected many times. The chain links TRBV12-3 or TRBV12-4 to TRBJ2-7; tentatively, D is TRBD2 (6 bases). CDR3 size: 14 residues. V was pared by 6 bases and J by 0 bases, with 12 bases between. This chain's CDR3 is CASSEGRSSYEQYF. The CDR3 bases are TGTGCCAGCAGCGAGGGGAGGAGCTCCTACGAGCAGTACTTC.

This clonotype was counted a few times. The chain couples TRBV6-4 to TRBJ1-4; 10 positions match TRBD1. After removal of 0 bases from V and 1 base from J, the junction contained 5 bases not matched to a gene. The CDR3 sequence is 18 residues long. Looked up from germline, CDR1 is MRHNA and CDR2 is SNTAGT. The CDR3 region is CASSDSDRGKVTNEKLFF. Written as DNA, the CDR3 is TGTGCCAGCAGTGACTCGGACAGGGGGAAAGTAACTAATGAAAAACTGTTTTTT.

The genes are TRBV7-9 and TRBJ2-3; 16 bases map to TRBD2. CDR3 length: 17 residues. V trimming: 5 bases; J trimming: 5 bases; junction bases outside the gene matches: 7. Germline lookup yields CDR1 SEHNR and CDR2 FQNEAQ (reference sequence). CDR3 in amino acids: CASSPGLAGGTRDTQYF. CDR3 sequence (DNA): TGTGCCAGCAGCCCGGGACTAGCGGGGGGGACTAGAGATACGCAGTATTTT.

The table lists this clonotype with many counts. The chain carries TRBV12-3 or TRBV12-4 and TRBJ2-1; 7 bases are a match to TRBD1. The CDR3 covers 15 residues. V trimming: 3 bases; J trimming: 5 bases; junction bases outside the gene matches: 7. The CDR3 protein is CASSFLTGPNNEQFF. CDR3 DNA sequence: TGTGCCAGCAGTTTCCTGACAGGGCCCAACAATGAGCAGTTCTTC.

This clonotype was detected many times. The chain has TRBV7-2 and TRBJ2-1; 8 bases are shared with TRBD1. This CDR3 spans 16 amino acids. Germline V CDR1 and CDR2: SGHTA, FQGNSA. J was trimmed by 6 bases and V by 1 base; bases with no gene match: 8. The CDR3 region has the DNA TGTGCCAGCAGCTTAGTTTCGTTGACAGGGGTCAATGAGCAGTTCTTC. Its translation: CASSLVSLTGVNEQFF.

In this sample, this clonotype turned up a few times. This rearrangement joins TRBV7-2 to TRBJ1-2; TRBD1 agrees at 7 bases. V shed 5 bases, J shed 4 bases, and the junction held 10 bases outside the gene matches. The CDR3 consists of 15 residues. Germline loops: CDR1 SGHTA, CDR2 FQGNSA. The CDR3: CASSQDGTVIYGYTF. In DNA form, the CDR3 reads TGTGCCAGCAGCCAAGACGGGACAGTGATCTATGGCTACACCTTC.

The sample holds many counts of this clonotype. The rearrangement joins TRBV4-3 to TRBJ1-2, with D tentatively TRBD1 (5 bases). The V gene's germline CDR1 is LGHNA and CDR2 YSLEER. With 0 bases removed from V and 1 base from J, the gap between germline ends came to 6 bases. This CDR3 region has 14 residues. The CDR3 DNA follows: TGCGCCAGCAGCCAAGACCAGGGTAACTATGGCTACACCTTC. The encoded protein is CASSQDQGNYGYTF.

This clonotype showed up just a few times. The V gene is TRBV3-1, the J gene TRBJ2-7, with D hard to call. Germline CDR1 is LGHDT and CDR2 is YNNKEL (reference sequence). This CDR3 spans 14 amino acids. V dropped 0 bases and J dropped 4 bases, with 10 bases sitting between them. The DNA of the CDR3 is TGTGCCAGCAGCCAAGATCCCAGCCCTTACGAGCAGTACTTC. It translates to CASSQDPSPYEQYF.

The J gene is TRBJ1-1, the V gene TRBV20-1; 9 bases map to TRBD1. There are 12 residues in the CDR3. Germline V CDR1 and CDR2: DFQATT, SNEGSKA (reference sequence). V was pared by 6 bases and J by 10 bases, with 9 bases of the junction left unmatched. The CDR3 DNA is TGCAGTGCCGAATACAGGGGGCGTCGAGCTTTCTTT. Its protein product is CSAEYRGRRAFF.

There are many counts of this clonotype. The rearrangement joins TRBV12-3 or TRBV12-4 to TRBJ2-3, with no clear D. The V end was cut by 2 bases, the J end by 2 bases, with 8 bases between. This CDR3 has 14 residues. The CDR3, as DNA: TGTGCCAGCAGTTTATTCCCTAACACAGATACGCAGTATTTT. Translated: CASSLFPNTDTQYF.

This sequence joins TRBV6-5 and TRBJ2-6, with 8 bases aligning to TRBD2. The CDR3 runs 18 residues. CDR1 MNHEY and CDR2 SVGAGI come from the germline V gene. V dropped 4 bases and J dropped 4; count of bases not matched to a gene: 12. The CDR3 region is CASSSTVRLASGANVLTF. The CDR3 coding sequence is TGTGCCAGCAGTTCAACAGTCCGACTAGCGTCCGGGGCCAACGTCCTGACTTTC.

This clonotype was seen many times. This sequence joins TRBV5-1 and TRBJ2-7, with 7 bases that match TRBD1. With 4 bases clipped from V and 2 bases from J, the junction kept 9 bases outside the gene matches. CDR1 is SGHRS, CDR2 YFSETQ, per germline. CDR3 length: 15 amino acids. CDR3 region: CASSPRQGTAYEQYF. In nucleotides, the CDR3 is TGCGCCAGCAGCCCAAGACAGGGTACGGCCTACGAGCAGTACTTC.

This clonotype has at least ten counts. The rearrangement links TRBV12-3 or TRBV12-4 to TRBJ2-1, with D possibly TRBD1 on 5 matching bases. Trimming pared 3 bases from V and 10 bases from J, leaving 13 bases between. This CDR3 comprises 13 residues. This chain's CDR3 is CASSFSQTVEQFF. The CDR3 DNA is TGTGCCAGCAGTTTTAGTCAGACAGTAGAGCAGTTCTTC.

This clonotype was counted only a few times. The rearrangement joins TRBV15 to TRBJ2-1, with 11 positions matching TRBD1. Germline-derived CDR1 and CDR2 are LNHNV and YYDKDF (reference sequence). J lost 12 bases, V lost 6 bases, and 13 bases had no gene match. The CDR3 has 15 amino acids. The CDR3 DNA is TGTGCCACCAGAGGCCGCTCGGGACAGGGGGATCGGCAGTTCTTC. Amino acid sequence: CATRGRSGQGDRQFF.